Listed below are T cell receptor beta chains from one sample, sequenced in a study of CD8 T cells in Susac syndrome. TCRdb itself ran the immunoSEQ multiplex PCR reads through MiXCR, one entry per CDR3 protein. This table has about 300,000 distinct CDR3 sequences, about nine tenths appearing once. Sequenced input: CD8+ T cells from PBMCs. The receptors were gathered from a human donor with multiple sclerosis. CDR3s include the opening cysteine and the closing phenylalanine or tryptophan. Each record gives: D gene, clone size, V gene, J gene, CDR3 DNA, CDR3 protein. The D gene is left open where the match is weak. Not all rows give a size; the values are once, few, many and, for expanded clones, a class.

D gene: -; clone size: once; V gene: TRBV27; J gene: TRBJ2-7; CDR3 DNA: TGTGCCAGCAGTCGATCAATTTCCTACGAGCAGTACTTC; CDR3 protein: CASSRSISYEQYF
D gene: -; clone size: -; V gene: TRBV13; J gene: TRBJ2-3; CDR3 DNA: TGTGCCAGCAGCTCCCAGGAAGATACGCAGTATTTT; CDR3 protein: CASSSQEDTQYF
D gene: -; clone size: -; V gene: TRBV5-5; J gene: TRBJ1-1; CDR3 DNA: TGTGCCAGCAGCTTTGGGGCCGGGTACACTGAAGCTTTCTTT; CDR3 protein: CASSFGAGYTEAFF
D gene: -; clone size: -; V gene: TRBV7-8; J gene: TRBJ2-1; CDR3 DNA: TGTGCCAGCAGCCGAAGTCTGGGGGAACTGTACAATGAGCAGTTCTTC; CDR3 protein: CASSRSLGELYNEQFF
D gene: -; clone size: once; V gene: TRBV28; J gene: TRBJ2-2; CDR3 DNA: TGTGCCAGCAGTTCTATTCCGGGGGACACCGGGGAGCTGTTTTTT; CDR3 protein: CASSSIPGDTGELFF
D gene: -; clone size: -; V gene: TRBV12-3/TRBV12-4; J gene: TRBJ2-2; CDR3 DNA: TGTGCCAGCAGTTTGGATGGGGCCGCCGGGGAGCTGTTTTTT; CDR3 protein: CASSLDGAAGELFF
D gene: TRBD1; clone size: -; V gene: TRBV6-2/TRBV6-3; J gene: TRBJ2-2; CDR3 DNA: TGTGCCAGCCTCCGTTCGGACAGGTGGAATACCGGGGAGCTGTTTTTT; CDR3 protein: CASLRSDRWNTGELFF
D gene: TRBD2; clone size: -; V gene: TRBV3-1; J gene: TRBJ2-2; CDR3 DNA: TGTGCCAGCAGCCGCCGGACTAGCAACGGGCTGTTTTTT; CDR3 protein: CASSRRTSNGLFF
D gene: -; clone size: -; V gene: TRBV21-1; J gene: TRBJ2-3; CDR3 DNA: TGTGCCAGCTGGGGACAAATCACAGATACGCAGTATTTT; CDR3 protein: CASWGQITDTQYF
D gene: -; clone size: -; V gene: TRBV5-6; J gene: TRBJ2-2; CDR3 DNA: TGTGCCAGCAGCCTGCCGGTGGGGAGGAACACCGGGGAGCTGTTTTTT; CDR3 protein: CASSLPVGRNTGELFF
D gene: -; clone size: -; V gene: TRBV27; J gene: TRBJ2-7; CDR3 DNA: TGTGCCCTCGGGGGCACAGCTAGCCACGAGCAGTACTTC; CDR3 protein: CALGGTASHEQYF
D gene: -; clone size: once; V gene: TRBV29-1; J gene: TRBJ2-3; CDR3 DNA: TGCGCGATTTTAACAGATACGCAGTATTTT; CDR3 protein: CAILTDTQYF
D gene: -; clone size: -; V gene: TRBV4-3; J gene: TRBJ2-7; CDR3 DNA: TGCGCCAGCAGCCAAGATCTCGGTCTCTTGGGGGAGCAGTACTTC; CDR3 protein: CASSQDLGLLGEQYF
D gene: -; clone size: -; V gene: TRBV5-6; J gene: TRBJ2-1; CDR3 DNA: TGTGCCAGCAGCGGGAGGGACAGGTACAATGAGCAGTTCTTC; CDR3 protein: CASSGRDRYNEQFF
D gene: TRBD2; clone size: -; V gene: TRBV4-1; J gene: TRBJ2-1; CDR3 DNA: TGCGCCAGTTCTGTACAGCGGGACTACAATGAGCAGTTCTTC; CDR3 protein: CASSVQRDYNEQFF
D gene: -; clone size: once; V gene: TRBV20-1; J gene: TRBJ1-5; CDR3 DNA: TGCAGTGCCAGCCGACTTGAGACAGGCTTCAATCAGCCCCAGCATTTT; CDR3 protein: CSASRLETGFNQPQHF
D gene: TRBD1; clone size: -; V gene: TRBV6-1; J gene: TRBJ2-1; CDR3 DNA: TGTGCCAGCAGTGCCTTCCCAGGGGGCTCTGGGAATGAGCAGTTCTTC; CDR3 protein: CASSAFPGGSGNEQFF
D gene: -; clone size: -; V gene: TRBV5-1; J gene: TRBJ2-3; CDR3 DNA: TGCGCCAGCAGCGTTTCATGGGAAACCGATACGCAGTATTTT; CDR3 protein: CASSVSWETDTQYF
D gene: TRBD2; clone size: -; V gene: TRBV29-1; J gene: TRBJ2-5; CDR3 DNA: TGCAGCGTTGATCCACTACTAGCGGGCGAGCAGACCCAGTACTTC; CDR3 protein: CSVDPLLAGEQTQYF
D gene: -; clone size: -; V gene: TRBV7-9; J gene: TRBJ1-2; CDR3 DNA: TGTGCCAGCAGCTTTCCAGGGTCGAACTATGGCTACACCTTC; CDR3 protein: CASSFPGSNYGYTF
D gene: -; clone size: -; V gene: TRBV27; J gene: TRBJ2-1; CDR3 DNA: TGTGCCAGCAGTTCGAACACGGATCCTGGCTACAATGAGCAGTTCTTC; CDR3 protein: CASSSNTDPGYNEQFF
D gene: -; clone size: -; V gene: TRBV5-6; J gene: TRBJ2-7; CDR3 DNA: TGTGCCAGCAGCTCAACCGGGACGGAGTACTACGAGCAGTACTTC; CDR3 protein: CASSSTGTEYYEQYF
D gene: -; clone size: -; V gene: TRBV5-1; J gene: TRBJ2-3; CDR3 DNA: TGCGCCAGCAGCTGGACAGTCACAGATACGCAGTATTTT; CDR3 protein: CASSWTVTDTQYF